These T cell receptor beta chains were read from a single sample in a study of CD8 T cells in ankylosing spondylitis. MiXCR was run by TCRdb on the 5' RACE reads, yielding one entry per CDR3 protein. The repertoire holds hundreds of thousands of distinct CDR3 sequences, more than 25% seen once, with 3.5% to 4.5% in the top ten. The source material was blood, either unsorted or a sorted T cell fraction (not recorded which). These receptors originate from a male donor with ankylosing spondylitis or in good health (not recorded which). Each CDR3 is given without its conserved first and last residue. D genes are given only for firm matches. Expanded clones are given a class, and other clones once, few, many or no size at all.

cdr3_aa	clone_size	d_call	v_call	j_call
SANNQGPASTGELF	NA	NA	TRBV20-1	TRBJ2-2
SARPPAGQGVTDTQY	NA	NA	TRBV20-1	TRBJ2-3
ASSFGTGNSPLH	NA	TRBD1	TRBV5-1	TRBJ1-6
SAKLAGGLVYIQY	few	TRBD2	TRBV20-1	TRBJ2-4
ASSRTGFGAF	few	NA	TRBV4-2	TRBJ1-1
ASSYSSLDRATEAF	NA	TRBD1	TRBV6-5	TRBJ1-1
SVRSVSPLH	few	NA	TRBV20-1	TRBJ1-6
ASTTGGDTDTQY	many	NA	TRBV12-3/TRBV12-4	TRBJ2-3
SVEDPGWEGEKLF	NA	NA	TRBV29-1	TRBJ1-4
AISDFQSSYNEQF	few	NA	TRBV10-3	TRBJ2-1
ASSLGFRGYPRETQY	NA	NA	TRBV5-4	TRBJ2-5
SARERWDTQY	many	NA	TRBV20-1	TRBJ2-3
SATRTGVVYEQY	few	TRBD1	TRBV20-1	TRBJ2-7
ASSLQGYGANVLT	NA	NA	TRBV7-6	TRBJ2-6
SARDLTGYQPQH	NA	NA	TRBV20-1	TRBJ1-5
ASSSPGQLSSLRNTGELF	NA	NA	TRBV11-1	TRBJ2-2
ASSLGVVGTDTQY	NA	NA	TRBV11-2	TRBJ2-3
SARGGGSETQY	few	NA	TRBV20-1	TRBJ2-5
ASMGLAGSTDTQY	NA	TRBD2	TRBV3-1	TRBJ2-3
ASRPGQLNTEAF	NA	TRBD1	TRBV12-3/TRBV12-4	TRBJ1-1
ASSELGRNTEAF	NA	NA	TRBV6-1	TRBJ1-1
SAPGLAGMANEQF	NA	TRBD2	TRBV20-1	TRBJ2-1
SAHSGGTGELF	NA	TRBD2	TRBV20-1	TRBJ2-2
ASSLRGNLYHEQY	NA	NA	TRBV5-6	TRBJ2-7
ASRSQGADGEQY	NA	TRBD1	TRBV28	TRBJ2-7
ASSVDAGTGEGYT	NA	TRBD1	TRBV9	TRBJ1-2
AISEQAEDPYGYT	few	NA	TRBV10-3	TRBJ1-2
ASRGGLRDTDTQY	NA	NA	TRBV2	TRBJ2-3
ASSLTGGASQPQH	few	NA	TRBV5-5	TRBJ1-5
ASSIQGSTGELF	once	NA	TRBV5-5	TRBJ2-2
ASSLSSGDVYSGANVLT	NA	TRBD2	TRBV11-1	TRBJ2-6
ASSPQGLLWYEQY	NA	NA	TRBV7-2	TRBJ2-7
ASRDRTNYGYT	few	NA	TRBV6-5	TRBJ1-2
ASSTAPGPYNEQF	NA	NA	TRBV12-3/TRBV12-4	TRBJ2-1
ASSSLLGYEQY	NA	NA	TRBV27	TRBJ2-7
ASSSRTAISSYNSPLH	NA	NA	TRBV11-2	TRBJ1-6